This T cell receptor beta chain was retrieved from a study of human T cells and chemical hapten exposure. For the study at large: Once 0.01% DPC had been applied to the upper back by patch test, readings were taken at 6 days.

Germline assignment: CDR1 LGHDT and CDR2 YNNKEL (reference sequence). The CDR3 contains 15 residues. Unmatched junction bases numbered 6, after V lost 4 bases and J lost 1 base. Individual cDNA molecules received unique molecular identifiers in the library. TCRdb fed the RACE reads into MiXCR, producing one record per CDR3 protein. The sample consists of fewer than 500,000 distinct CDR3 sequences, around 5% of them appearing once. The time point denotes: patch test 1, 2 weeks after DPC sensitization. Treatment: therapeutic diphenylcyclopropenone sensitization with weekly scalp DPC. Study results and limitations: Alopecia in the donors means their immune response may deviate from healthy people's.

Only a few counts were recorded for this clonotype. Its antigen is still unknown. The V and J genes are TRBV3-1 and TRBJ1-1; 7 nucleotides line up with TRBD1. This receptor was taken from a woman between 50 and 59 years old with alopecia areata. Some clones in this sample may be carry-over from other donors' samples. Sequences were derived from whole blood, sampled in connection with sensitization to the hapten diphenylcyclopropenone (DPC). Written as DNA, the CDR3 is TGTGCCAGCAGCCTCCTCCGGACAGGGAACACTGAAGCTTTCTTT. Its protein is CASSLLRTGNTEAFF.